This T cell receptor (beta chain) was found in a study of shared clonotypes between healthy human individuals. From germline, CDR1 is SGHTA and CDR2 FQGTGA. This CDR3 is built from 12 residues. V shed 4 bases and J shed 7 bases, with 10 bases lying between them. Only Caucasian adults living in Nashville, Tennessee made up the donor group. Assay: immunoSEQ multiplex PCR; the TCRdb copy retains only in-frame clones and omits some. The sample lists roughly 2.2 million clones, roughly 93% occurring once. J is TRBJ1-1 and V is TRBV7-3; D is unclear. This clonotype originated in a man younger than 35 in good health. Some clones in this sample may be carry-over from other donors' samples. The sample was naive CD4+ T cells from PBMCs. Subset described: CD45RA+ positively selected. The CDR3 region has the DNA TGTGCCAGCAGCTCGTCGAGAGGTGAAGCTTTCTTT. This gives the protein CASSSSRGEAFF.